This T cell receptor (beta chain) was documented in a study of control samples from healthy donors and cancer patients. Sequencing was performed with immunoSEQ multiplex PCR; in TCRdb, only in-frame clones are kept and a portion is missing. This table holds 100,000 to 120,000 clones, around 87% found once. With 1 base clipped from V and 4 bases from J, the junction kept 9 bases outside the gene matches. Germline V CDR1 and CDR2: SGHDN, FVKESK. The CDR3 has 16 residues. The TCR sequence derives from a woman aged 60-75 years with lung cancer. The genes are TRBV14 and TRBJ1-2; 7 bases fit TRBD1. Sequenced input: PBMCs. In DNA form, the CDR3 reads TGTGCCAGCAGCCAAGCTTCTCTACAGGGGCTCTATGGCTACACCTTC. It specifies CASSQASLQGLYGYTF. Supplemented by reference TRBV14 and TRBJ1-2, the full variable domain reads EAGVTQFPSHSVIEKGQTVTLRCDPISGHDNLYWYRRVMGKEIKFLLHFVKESKQDESGMPNNRFLAERTGGTYSTLKVQPAELEDSGVYFCASSQASLQGLYGYTFGSGTRLTVV.